These 16 T cell receptor beta chains originate from one sample sequenced in a study of blood T cell repertoires in COVID-19. Assay used: immunoSEQ multiplex PCR; TCRdb lists only in-frame clones, some missing. The sample yields 75,000 to 85,000 clones, around 80% seen once. Source material: peripheral blood. All receptors derive from a human donor in a cohort sampled during active COVID-19.

The chain combines TRBV29-1 with TRBJ2-3, with D possibly TRBD2 on 6 matching bases. CDR3 length: 14 amino acids. Trimming cost V 4 bases and J 1 base, with 12 bases left between them. The germline CDR1 and CDR2 sequences are SQVTM and ANQGSEA. The CDR3 DNA follows: TGCAGCGTTGTAGTGTGGAGGGGCACAGATACGCAGTATTTT. This encodes CSVVVWRGTDTQYF.

The V and J genes are TRBV13 and TRBJ1-2, with a weak D call TRBD1 (5 bases). Germline CDR1 reads PRHDT; CDR2 reads FYEKMQ (reference sequence). The germline V and J ends were trimmed by 5 bases and 0 bases, with 13 bases remaining between them. The CDR3 has 15 residues. The CDR3 DNA reads as TGTGCCAGCAGCCCCTCCTCGACAGCTAACTATGGCTACACCTTC. It specifies CASSPSSTANYGYTF.

This chain joins TRBV10-3 and TRBJ1-5; D gene unclear. The CDR3 runs 12 residues. The germline V gene has CDR1 ENHRY and CDR2 SYGVKD. The ends were cut back, 6 bases at V and 4 bases at J, with 7 bases in the middle. CDR3 in amino acids: CAIRNTNQPQHF. CDR3 DNA sequence: TGTGCCATCAGGAACACAAATCAGCCCCAGCATTTT.

The chain is built from TRBV29-1 and TRBJ2-7, with TRBD1 matching over 9 bases. This CDR3 has 14 amino acids. CDR1 SQVTM and CDR2 ANQGSEA come from the germline V gene. Trimming removed 5 bases from V and 3 bases from J; junction bases left unmatched: 8. This chain's CDR3 is CSVQTGQGLYEQYF. The CDR3 DNA reads TGCAGCGTTCAAACGGGACAGGGCCTCTACGAGCAGTACTTC.

This sequence joins TRBV4-1 and TRBJ2-3; D gene ambiguous. CDR1 is MGHRA, CDR2 YSYEKL, per germline. The length of the CDR3 is 12 residues. The V end was cut by 3 bases, the J end by 2 bases, with 3 bases between. CDR3 in amino acids: CASSHNTDTQYF. The CDR3 nucleotides are TGCGCCAGCAGCCACAACACAGATACGCAGTATTTT.

The rearrangement links TRBV14 to TRBJ1-6; 9 nucleotides line up with TRBD1. This CDR3 is built from 15 residues. The V segment lost 1 base and the J segment 7 bases; nucleotides outside the gene matches: 2. Germline CDR1 and CDR2: SGHDN and FVKESK. CDR3 sequence (DNA): TGTGCCAGCAGCCAAGGGACAGGGGTAAATTCACCCCTCCACTTT. Its translation: CASSQGTGVNSPLHF.

The chain combines TRBV25-1 with TRBJ1-1; perhaps TRBD1 as D (5 bases). CDR3 length equals 14 residues. V gave up 2 bases and J gave up 1 base, with 8 bases separating them. CDR1 and CDR2 from the germline V gene are MGHDK and SYGVNS. The CDR3 region is CASSEPGQNTEAFF. The CDR3, as DNA: TGTGCCAGCAGTGAACCCGGACAGAACACTGAAGCTTTCTTT.

The chain has TRBV5-1 and TRBJ2-5; TRBD1 matches 7 bases. Germline V gives CDR1 SGHRS, CDR2 YFSETQ. The junction had 14 bases not matched to a gene; V was cut back by 5 bases and J by 10 bases. The CDR3 runs to 14 residues. This chain's CDR3 is CASREETGQGVQYF. The CDR3, as DNA: TGCGCCAGCAGAGAGGAGACAGGGCAAGGGGTCCAGTACTTC.

This clone was found many times. The chain combines TRBV7-8 with TRBJ2-7; TRBD2 is a possible D gene (7 bases). Germline CDR1 and CDR2: SGHVS and FQNEAQ. Trimming stripped 5 bases from V and 3 bases from J, with 26 bases between. This CDR3 is 18 amino acids long. The CDR3 bases are TGTGCCAGCAGCCGAGCCGCTCGTCCCGGCGGGGGCTACTACGAGCAGTACTTC. It encodes CASSRAARPGGGYYEQYF.

This clone occurred a few times. The rearrangement joins TRBV18 to TRBJ1-1, with D maybe TRBD1 (6 bases). Germline lookup yields CDR1 KGHSH and CDR2 LQKENI. V was cut by 1 base and J by 12 bases, with 15 bases left in between. The CDR3 consists of 13 residues. CDR3 bases: TGTGCCAGCTCACCACGTACACAGGGATGGCCTTTCTTT. Protein: CASSPRTQGWPFF. Combining the CDR3 with reference TRBV18 and TRBJ1-1 gives the whole variable domain NAGVMQNPRHLVRRRGQEARLRCSPMKGHSHVYWYRQLPEEGLKFMVYLQKENIIDESGMPKERFSAEFPKEGPSILRIQQVVRGDSAAYFCASSPRTQGWPFFGQGTRLTVV.

Details on this clone: At one end, the junction sequence differs from germline, possibly due to a read error. The chain employs TRBV18 and TRBJ2-7; D perhaps matches TRBD2 (6 bases). There are 15 residues in the CDR3. Germline CDR1 reads KGHSH; CDR2 reads LQKENI. The DNA of the CDR3 is TGTGCCAGCTCCCAGAATGAAGGAAACCGGGACTCGCCTCGATTC. It is translated as CASSQNEGNRDSPRF.

The CDR3 region is CASSQGGGGMGEQFF. CDR3 DNA sequence: TGTGCCAGCAGCCAAGGTGGCGGGGGAATGGGTGAGCAGTTCTTC. V usage is TRBV7-9 and J usage is TRBJ2-1; 7 bases agree with TRBD2. This CDR3 has 15 amino acids. The V gene's germline CDR1 is SEHNR and CDR2 FQNEAQ (reference sequence). Germline trimming cut 5 bases from V and 9 bases from J; bases unmatched to any gene: 13.

The chain combines TRBV3-1 (or the pseudogene TRBV3-2) with TRBJ2-7, with a weak D call TRBD2 (6 bases). CDR1 LGHDT and CDR2 YNNKEL come from the germline V gene (reference sequence). With 5 bases removed from V and 7 bases from J, the gap between germline ends came to 15 bases. The CDR3 runs to 13 residues. CDR3 nucleotide sequence: TGTGCCAGCAGCTCCCGGGGGACGGGAGAGCAGTACTTC. Amino acids: CASSSRGTGEQYF.

The chain carries TRBV21-1 and TRBJ1-1; the table's D call of TRBD1 was not tested on the DNA. TRBV21-1 is a recognized pseudogene. The CDR3 totals 16 residues. The CDR3 loop reads CASSKNDWGPNTEAFF. Written as DNA, the CDR3 is TGTGCCAGCAGCAAAAATGACTGGGGGCCGAACACTGAAGCTTTCTTT.

Notes on this clone: Its ends do not fully match the called genes, so a read error is possible. The chain couples TRBV7-7 to TRBJ2-3; D is ambiguous. The germline CDR1 and CDR2 sequences are SSHAT and FNYEAQ (reference sequence). The CDR3 extends over 13 amino acids. The DNA for the CDR3 is TGTGCTAGCAGCTTAGCCCACACAGATACGCAGTATTTT. Its protein is CASSLAHTDTQYF.

This chain joins TRBV5-4 and TRBJ1-6, with D possibly matching TRBD1 (5 bases). From germline, CDR1 is SGHNT and CDR2 YYREEE (reference sequence). The V end lost 3 bases, the J end lost 0 bases, and 10 bases lay between the germline ends. The CDR3 contains 16 residues. CDR3 protein: CASSSGLSSYNSPLHF. The DNA of the CDR3 is TGTGCCAGCAGCTCAGGGTTGAGCTCCTATAATTCACCCCTCCACTTT.